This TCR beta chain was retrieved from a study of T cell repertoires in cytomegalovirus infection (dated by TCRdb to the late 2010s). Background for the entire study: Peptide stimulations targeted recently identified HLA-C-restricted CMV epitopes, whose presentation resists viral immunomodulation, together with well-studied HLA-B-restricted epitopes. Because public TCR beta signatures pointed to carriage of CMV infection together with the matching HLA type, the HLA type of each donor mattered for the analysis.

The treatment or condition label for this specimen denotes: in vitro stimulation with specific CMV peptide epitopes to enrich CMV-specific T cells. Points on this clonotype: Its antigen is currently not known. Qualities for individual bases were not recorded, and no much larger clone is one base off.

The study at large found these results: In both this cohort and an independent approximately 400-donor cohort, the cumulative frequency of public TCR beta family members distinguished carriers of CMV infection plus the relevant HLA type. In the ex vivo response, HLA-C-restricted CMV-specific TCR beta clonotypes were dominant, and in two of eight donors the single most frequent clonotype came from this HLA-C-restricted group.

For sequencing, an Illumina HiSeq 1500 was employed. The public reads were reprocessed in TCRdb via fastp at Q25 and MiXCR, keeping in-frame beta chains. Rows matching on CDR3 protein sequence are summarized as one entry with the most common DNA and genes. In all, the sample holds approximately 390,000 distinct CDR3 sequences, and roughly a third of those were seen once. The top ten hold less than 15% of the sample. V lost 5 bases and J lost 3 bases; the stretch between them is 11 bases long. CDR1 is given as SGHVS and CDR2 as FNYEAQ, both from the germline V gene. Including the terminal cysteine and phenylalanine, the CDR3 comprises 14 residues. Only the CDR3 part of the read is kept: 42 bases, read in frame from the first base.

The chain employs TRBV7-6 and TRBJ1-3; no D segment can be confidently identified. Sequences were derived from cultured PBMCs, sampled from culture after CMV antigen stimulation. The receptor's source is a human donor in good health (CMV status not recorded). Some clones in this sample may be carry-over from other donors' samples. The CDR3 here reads CASSPTGFGNTIYF. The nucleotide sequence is TGTGCCAGCAGCCCCACCGGCTTTGGAAACACCATATATTTT.